These T cell receptor beta chains were read from a single sample in a study of CD8 T cells in Susac syndrome. TCRdb fed the immunoSEQ multiplex PCR reads into MiXCR, producing one record per CDR3 protein. This sample has approximately 280,000 distinct CDR3 sequences, with 85% found just once. Input material: CD8+ T cells from PBMCs. These receptors came from a human donor with multiple sclerosis. Each CDR3 is given with its conserved first and last residue. A D gene is named only where the DNA matches it firmly. Clone size is stated in some rows and not others, as once, few, many or a class when expanded.

size: -
D: -
J: TRBJ2-2
V: TRBV6-1
DNA: TGTGCCAGCAGTGGACCGGGCCCGTTCACCGGGGAGCTGTTTTTT
CDR3: CASSGPGPFTGELFF

size: -
D: TRBD2
J: TRBJ2-3
V: TRBV27
DNA: TGTGCCAGCAGTTTATGGTTCGGGAGTAGCGGGAGATCTAGCACAGATACGCAGTATTTT
CDR3: CASSLWFGSSGRSSTDTQYF

size: -
D: -
J: TRBJ1-4
V: TRBV5-1
DNA: TGCGCCAGCAGCTTGGCCCTTGTGGGGCCTAATGAAAAACTGTTTTTT
CDR3: CASSLALVGPNEKLFF

size: -
D: -
J: TRBJ2-5
V: TRBV5-1
DNA: TGCGCCAGCAGCTTGGCCGGGCCAGTCCAAGAGACCCAGTACTTC
CDR3: CASSLAGPVQETQYF

size: -
D: TRBD2
J: TRBJ2-5
V: TRBV13
DNA: TGTGCCAGCAGCTTGCGGGAGATGGGATTGGAAGAGACCCAGTACTTC
CDR3: CASSLREMGLEETQYF

size: few
D: -
J: TRBJ2-7
V: TRBV27
DNA: TGTGCCAGCAGTTTGGTCGGAGCCTCCTACGAGCAGTACTTC
CDR3: CASSLVGASYEQYF

size: once
D: -
J: TRBJ2-7
V: TRBV9
DNA: TGTGCCAGCAGCCGGGGGAACTACGGTGAGCAGTACTTC
CDR3: CASSRGNYGEQYF

size: -
D: TRBD2
J: TRBJ2-7
V: TRBV11-1
DNA: TGTGCCAGCAGCTTAGCCAGCGGGAGTTTCTACGAGCAGTACTTC
CDR3: CASSLASGSFYEQYF

size: few
D: -
J: TRBJ1-1
V: TRBV6-1
DNA: TGTGCCAGCAGTGACGGGGTGCTAGACACTGAAGCTTTCTTT
CDR3: CASSDGVLDTEAFF

size: -
D: -
J: TRBJ2-1
V: TRBV7-9
DNA: TGTGCCAGCAGCTTTCCGGACTCGTACAATGAGCAGTTCTTC
CDR3: CASSFPDSYNEQFF

size: few
D: -
J: TRBJ2-2
V: TRBV6-1
DNA: TGTGCCAGCAGTCGTTCGGGGAACACCGGGGAGCTGTTTTTT
CDR3: CASSRSGNTGELFF

size: -
D: TRBD2
J: TRBJ2-7
V: TRBV27
DNA: TGTGCCAGCAGCGAACTCCGAGCGGGACTAGCGGGAGGAACCTCCTACGAGCAGTACTTC
CDR3: CASSELRAGLAGGTSYEQYF

size: -
D: TRBD2
J: TRBJ2-1
V: TRBV7-8
DNA: TGTGCCAGCAGCTTAGCCTTTAGCCGTGTGACTAGCGGGAGGTCCGGCAATGAGCAGTTCTTC
CDR3: CASSLAFSRVTSGRSGNEQFF

size: -
D: TRBD1
J: TRBJ2-7
V: TRBV28
DNA: TGTGCCAGCAGGACAGGGGGTGGAGAGCAGTACTTC
CDR3: CASRTGGGEQYF

size: few
D: -
J: TRBJ2-2
V: TRBV9
DNA: TGTGCCAGCACAGACACCGGGGAGCTGTTTTTT
CDR3: CASTDTGELFF

size: -
D: TRBD1
J: TRBJ1-2
V: TRBV6-1
DNA: TGTGCCAGCAGTGAGGGACAGGGTTTCAACTATGGCTACACCTTC
CDR3: CASSEGQGFNYGYTF

size: -
D: TRBD2
J: TRBJ2-7
V: TRBV7-9
DNA: TGTGCCAGCAGCTTCACTAGCGGGAATTCCTACGAGCAGTACTTC
CDR3: CASSFTSGNSYEQYF

size: -
D: -
J: TRBJ1-1
V: TRBV7-9
DNA: TGTGCCAGCAGCTTAGTTCTGTTTGGAGCTTTCTTT
CDR3: CASSLVLFGAFF

size: -
D: -
J: TRBJ2-2
V: TRBV27
DNA: TGTGCCAGCATCCGTAACACCGGGGAGCTGTTTTTT
CDR3: CASIRNTGELFF

size: -
D: -
J: TRBJ1-2
V: TRBV5-4
DNA: TGTGCCAGCAACAGAGCGAACTATGGCTACACCTTC
CDR3: CASNRANYGYTF

size: -
D: TRBD1
J: TRBJ1-6
V: TRBV27
DNA: TGTGCCAGCAGTTTATTCTACCCGGGACAGGGGAATTCACCCCTCCACTTT
CDR3: CASSLFYPGQGNSPLHF

size: -
D: -
J: TRBJ2-2
V: TRBV9
DNA: TGTGCCAGCAGCCCGAGCGGGTGGGGGGAGCTGTTTTTT
CDR3: CASSPSGWGELFF

size: -
D: -
J: TRBJ1-1
V: TRBV3-1
DNA: TGTGCCAGCAGCCAAGATGGCGGGATAGCTGAAGCTTTCTTT
CDR3: CASSQDGGIAEAFF

size: few
D: -
J: TRBJ2-2
V: TRBV6-1
DNA: TGTGCCAGCAGCCGGGACTTCTTGAACACCGGGGAGCTGTTTTTT
CDR3: CASSRDFLNTGELFF

size: -
D: TRBD2
J: TRBJ2-1
V: TRBV6-4
DNA: TGTGCCAGCAGTGCGGCTAGCGGGACCTACAATGAGCAGTTCTTC
CDR3: CASSAASGTYNEQFF

size: -
D: -
J: TRBJ1-6
V: TRBV25-1
DNA: TGTGCCAGTCACAGCTCCTATAATTCACCCCTCCACTTT
CDR3: CASHSSYNSPLHF

size: -
D: TRBD2
J: TRBJ2-7
V: TRBV15
DNA: TGTGCCACCAGCAGAGGAGGGACTAGCGAATCGTACTTC
CDR3: CATSRGGTSESYF

size: -
D: -
J: TRBJ1-5
V: TRBV20-1
DNA: TGCAGTGCTTTCGACAGCGGTGATAATCAGCCCCAGCATTTT
CDR3: CSAFDSGDNQPQHF

size: -
D: TRBD2
J: TRBJ2-1
V: TRBV9
DNA: TGTGCCAGCAGCGCCCCCCGAACGACTAGCGGGAAGGGCTCCTACAATGAGCAGTTCTTC
CDR3: CASSAPRTTSGKGSYNEQFF

size: -
D: -
J: TRBJ2-1
V: TRBV19
DNA: TGTGCCAGTAGTTGGGGAAAGGCGGTCGAGCAGTTCTTC
CDR3: CASSWGKAVEQFF

size: -
D: -
J: TRBJ1-5
V: TRBV3-1
DNA: TGTGCCAGCAGCCAAGACCCAAGGGGAGATCAGCCCCAGCATTTT
CDR3: CASSQDPRGDQPQHF

size: -
D: -
J: TRBJ2-1
V: TRBV18
DNA: TGTGCCAGCTCACCACAGGGGCGTTACAATGAGCAGTTCTTC
CDR3: CASSPQGRYNEQFF

size: few
D: -
J: TRBJ1-6
V: TRBV7-8
DNA: TGTGCCAGCAGCTTAGAAGAGGGCGCGAGATATAATTCACCCCTCCACTTT
CDR3: CASSLEEGARYNSPLHF

size: once
D: -
J: TRBJ2-7
V: TRBV20-1
DNA: TGCAGTGCTAGTGCAGGGCTATCCTGCGAGCAGTACTTC
CDR3: CSASAGLSCEQYF

size: -
D: TRBD2
J: TRBJ2-7
V: TRBV13
DNA: TGTGCCAGCAGCTCCGGCCGATCTAGCGGGAGATACGAGCAGTACTTC
CDR3: CASSSGRSSGRYEQYF

size: -
D: -
J: TRBJ2-5
V: TRBV14
DNA: TGTGCCAGCAGCCAAGGGGGCGACGGCACAGACCAAGAGACCCAGTACTTC
CDR3: CASSQGGDGTDQETQYF

size: once
D: -
J: TRBJ1-1
V: TRBV10-1
DNA: TGCGCCAGCAGTGAATCCTTCGGGACGGTGAACACTGAAGCTTTCTTT
CDR3: CASSESFGTVNTEAFF

size: -
D: -
J: TRBJ1-2
V: TRBV4-1
DNA: TGCGCCAGCAGCCAAGATAAGCGGGGAGACTATGGCTACACCTTC
CDR3: CASSQDKRGDYGYTF

size: -
D: -
J: TRBJ2-6
V: TRBV20-1
DNA: TGCAGTGCTTCCGGGTCTGGGGCCAACGTCCTGACTTTC
CDR3: CSASGSGANVLTF

size: -
D: -
J: TRBJ2-1
V: TRBV20-1
DNA: TGCAGTGCTTTCGATCGGGGATTCAATGAGCAGTTCTTC
CDR3: CSAFDRGFNEQFF

size: -
D: -
J: TRBJ2-7
V: TRBV27
DNA: TGTGCCAGCAGTTTAAGTACGCTACTCTCCTACGAGCAGTACTTC
CDR3: CASSLSTLLSYEQYF

size: once
D: -
J: TRBJ1-2
V: TRBV29-1
DNA: TGCAGCGACATAGACGATGGCTACACCTTC
CDR3: CSDIDDGYTF

size: -
D: -
J: TRBJ2-7
V: TRBV2
DNA: TGTGCCAGCATAAGGCGGGACGGCCCCTACGAGCAGTACTTC
CDR3: CASIRRDGPYEQYF

size: -
D: -
J: TRBJ2-1
V: TRBV4-1
DNA: TGCGCCAGCAGCCAAGATACGCGTACTTTTCAGTTCTTC
CDR3: CASSQDTRTFQFF

size: few
D: TRBD2
J: TRBJ2-1
V: TRBV6-5
DNA: TGTGCCAGCAGTTACTCCGGACTAGCCAATGAGCAGTTCTTC
CDR3: CASSYSGLANEQFF

size: -
D: -
J: TRBJ2-1
V: TRBV6-2/TRBV6-3
DNA: TGTGCCAGCAGTTACCCGAACCCCCGGAGCAATGAGCAGTTCTTC
CDR3: CASSYPNPRSNEQFF

size: -
D: TRBD2
J: TRBJ2-3
V: TRBV2
DNA: TGTGCCAGCAGTGAAGACCACTGGCGGGAGGGCCGGAGCACAGATACGCAGTATTTT
CDR3: CASSEDHWREGRSTDTQYF

size: -
D: TRBD2
J: TRBJ2-5
V: TRBV6-1
DNA: TGTGCCAGCACCCGGCGAGGTGCGGGCGGGAGTGGAAGGGAGACCCAGTACTTC
CDR3: CASTRRGAGGSGRETQYF

size: -
D: -
J: TRBJ2-1
V: TRBV23-1
DNA: TGCGCCAGCAGTCAAACCAGGAGGGGGATTATCAATCTTGAGCAGTTCTTC
CDR3: CASSQTRRGIINLEQFF